This TCR beta chain was recovered during a study of blood T cell repertoires in COVID-19 (dated by TCRdb to 2020 to 2022). For context, the study as a whole: Samples covering the acute and convalescent phases of COVID-19 were provided by collaborators in the United States, Italy and Spain. Deeply sampled blood TCRbeta repertoires from subjects exposed to, actively infected with, or recovered from COVID-19 were included in the dataset. Samples came from the ongoing ImmuneRACE study (first 160 participants) plus 1,254 subjects from 6 global collaborators. The prospective study material was composed of cDNA or gDNA derived from T cells, B-cell-depleted T cells, or PBMCs. The repertoires were released in a freely available public database meant as a resource for research on the immune response to SARS-CoV-2. Where available, HLA class I and class II types were obtained from metadata supplied by the sample provider rather than from assay-based typing. A de-identified subject ID, COVID-19 status, age in years and sex were almost always included in the sample metadata. Study-wide conclusions, independent of this receptor: The quantity of clinical and demographic metadata differed by source and by participant and was supplied without curation.

Collaborating institutions collected whole blood in K2EDTA tubes following their own protocols. For TCRbeta analysis, collaborators shipped samples in one of three forms: frozen whole blood, isolated PBMCs, or DNA extracted from either of those sample types. For CDR1 and CDR2, the germline V gene lists SQVTM and ANQGSEA. Here V drops 6 bases and J drops 2 bases, and the junction holds 6 bases not matched to any gene. The CDR3 sequence holds 13 residues, the cysteine and phenylalanine included. Solely the CDR3 DNA is kept, with 39 bases framed from the first base. The immunoSEQ Assay, a bias-controlled multiplex PCR, was used to amplify TCRbeta CDR3 regions from genomic DNA. The study's own analysis went as follows. Nucleated cell counts per sample were estimated from amplification of reference gene primers within the assay. Sequence reads were collapsed and filtered to measure the absolute abundance of every unique TCRbeta CDR3 rearrangement. For each sample, productive Simpson clonality was calculated as the square root of Simpson's diversity index across productive rearrangements. TCRdb provides this immuneACCESS table in a form limited to in-frame rearrangements. Some clones are lacking; in checked studies, under half of them reflect an unresolved V gene, and why the rest are absent is not known. V and J calls plus clone size are reproduced from that table; the DNA served to infer D and trimming. In this sample the table shows more than 85,000 clones, over 60% of which occur a single time. Around 4.7% of the sample goes to the ten largest clones.

On this clone: Its target antigen remains unknown. The record has no base qualities; no much larger clone is one base away.

The clonotype comes from a human donor in a cohort sampled during active or convalescent COVID-19. Recombination joined TRBV29-1 with TRBJ1-2; a stretch of 7 junction bases matches TRBD1. The sequenced sample consisted of peripheral blood. The CDR3 sequence is CSVATGNNYGYTF. The DNA reads TGCAGCGTCGCGACAGGGAACAACTATGGCTACACCTTC.